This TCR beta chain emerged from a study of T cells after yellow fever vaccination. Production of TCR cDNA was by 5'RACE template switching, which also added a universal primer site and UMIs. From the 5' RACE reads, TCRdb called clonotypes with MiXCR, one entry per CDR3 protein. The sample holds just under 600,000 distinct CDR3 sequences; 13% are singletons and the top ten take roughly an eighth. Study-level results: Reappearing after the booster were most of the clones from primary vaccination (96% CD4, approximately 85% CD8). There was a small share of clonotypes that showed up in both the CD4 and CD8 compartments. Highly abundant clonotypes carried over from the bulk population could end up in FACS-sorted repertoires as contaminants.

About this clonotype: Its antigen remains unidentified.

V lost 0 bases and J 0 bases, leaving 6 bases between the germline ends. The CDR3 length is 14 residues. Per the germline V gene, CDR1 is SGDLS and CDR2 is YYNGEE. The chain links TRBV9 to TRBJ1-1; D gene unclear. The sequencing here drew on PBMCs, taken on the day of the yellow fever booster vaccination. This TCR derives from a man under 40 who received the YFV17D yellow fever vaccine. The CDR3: CASSVGDLNTEAFF. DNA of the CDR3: TGTGCCAGCAGCGTAGGTGACCTGAACACTGAAGCTTTCTTT.